Listed here are 22 T cell receptor beta chains from one sample, sequenced in a study of low-dose radiotherapy and immunotherapy resistance in tumors. First-strand cDNA used TRAV- and TRBV-specific primers, covering alpha and beta chains. TCR amplification involved 15 to 25 PCR cycles with a constant-region primer and V-primer adapter. Each CDR3 protein gets one entry after TCRdb re-called the reads with MiXCR. Among around 10,000 distinct CDR3 sequences listed, about half were seen once. These receptors all stem from a human donor with advanced metastatic prostate, ovarian, gallbladder or colorectal cancer (not recorded which). This table probably holds off-target reads from a library built for another chain.

V gene TRBV14 combines with J gene TRBJ2-7, with TRBD2 matching 9 bases. Trimming removed 3 bases from V and 1 base from J; junction bases left unmatched: 4. CDR3 length: 15 residues. Germline lookup yields CDR1 SGHDN and CDR2 FVKESK. The CDR3 nucleotides are TGTGCCAGCAGCCAGCTCACTAGCGGGTCCTACGAGCAGTACTTC. The encoded protein is CASSQLTSGSYEQYF.

This clonotype appeared a few times. The chain employs TRBV5-1 and TRBJ1-4; D call uncertain. V was pared by 0 bases and J by 10 bases, with 13 bases between. Per the germline V gene, CDR1 is SGHRS and CDR2 is YFSETQ. CDR3 length: 14 amino acids. This CDR3 reads CASSLDAPEGKLFF. Written as DNA, the CDR3 is TGCGCCAGCAGCTTGGACGCGCCGGAAGGAAAACTGTTTTTT.

The rearrangement links TRBV6-6 to TRBJ2-2; 9 bases map to TRBD1. Germline V gene data show CDR1 as MNHNY and CDR2 as SVGAGI (reference sequence). J lost 3 bases, V lost 2 bases, and 4 bases had no gene match. This CDR3 is built from 16 residues. The CDR3: CASSYLGQGYTGELFF. CDR3 sequence (DNA): TGTGCCAGCAGTTACCTGGGACAGGGATACACCGGGGAGCTGTTTTTT.

The chain links TRBV5-1 to TRBJ2-1, with 8 bases matching TRBD1. CDR3 length: 14 amino acids. V shed 4 bases and J 8 bases; nucleotides not matched to a gene: 8. CDR1 is SGHRS, CDR2 YFSETQ, per germline. Here the CDR3 reads CASSRSRGRDEQFF. The DNA of the CDR3 is TGCGCCAGCAGCCGAAGCAGGGGGCGCGATGAGCAGTTCTTC.

Comments on this clonotype: Germline is not matched at one junction end, which may reflect a read error. This chain connects TRBV5-6 to TRBJ1-1; no clear D. CDR3 size: 11 residues. CDR1 and CDR2 from the germline V gene are SGHDT and YYEEEE. The DNA of the CDR3 is TGCGCCAGCAGCTTGGAGAGGGTAGCTTTCTTT. It specifies CASSLERVAFF.

This clonotype was found a few times. The V call is TRBV28, the J call TRBJ1-2; D may be TRBD1 (5 bases). This CDR3 contains 13 residues. Trimming removed 7 bases at V and 7 bases at J, with 16 bases between. Germline CDR1 and CDR2: MDHEN and SYDVKM. CDR3 amino acids: CASTIAGTAGYTF. DNA for the CDR3: TGTGCCAGCACCATAGCAGGGACCGCTGGCTACACCTTC.

This clonotype appeared a few times. In DNA form, the CDR3 reads TGTGCCAGCAGCCAAGATAGGAACACCGGGGAGCTGTTTTTT. This sequence encodes CASSQDRNTGELFF. This chain joins TRBV14 and TRBJ2-2; D is ambiguous. The CDR3 length is 14 residues. The germline V and J ends were trimmed by 0 bases and 1 base, with 3 bases remaining between them. Germline CDR1 reads SGHDN; CDR2 reads FVKESK. Full variable domain (rest looked up from reference TRBV14 and TRBJ2-2): EAGVTQFPSHSVIEKGQTVTLRCDPISGHDNLYWYRRVMGKEIKFLLHFVKESKQDESGMPNNRFLAERTGGTYSTLKVQPAELEDSGVYFCASSQDRNTGELFFGEGSRLTVL.

This clonotype showed up just a few times. This rearrangement joins TRBV6-5 to TRBJ2-2; TRBD2 might be the D (5 bases). The CDR3 runs to 13 residues. The V and J ends lost 5 bases and 7 bases respectively, with 11 bases between them. Germline V lookup: CDR1 MNHEY, CDR2 SVGAGI. CDR3 DNA: TGTGCCAGCAGTACCCGGGGAGTCGGGGAGCTGTTTTTT. Amino acid sequence: CASSTRGVGELFF.

The chain is built from TRBV6-1 and TRBJ2-7; D is perhaps TRBD1 (5 bases). The CDR3 extends over 15 amino acids. Per the germline V gene, CDR1 is MNHNS and CDR2 is SASEGT. Deletions cut 1 base from V and 0 bases from J, with 10 bases between. CDR3: CASSEVGHSSYEQYF. In DNA form, the CDR3 reads TGTGCCAGCAGTGAAGTTGGACACAGCTCCTACGAGCAGTACTTC.

This clonotype was counted between two and nine times. The V and J genes are TRBV12-3 or TRBV12-4 and TRBJ1-4; no definite D call. V lost 4 bases, J lost 8 bases, and 14 bases lay in between. CDR3 length equals 14 residues. The CDR3 sequence: CASSSLLGGEKLFF. CDR3 bases: TGTGCCAGCAGTTCACTCCTGGGTGGCGAAAAACTGTTTTTT.

The gene calls are TRBV13 and TRBJ2-1; 8 positions match TRBD1. With V trimmed by 5 bases and J by 4 bases, 7 bases remained unmatched. Germline V CDR1 and CDR2: PRHDT, FYEKMQ (reference sequence). This CDR3 is built from 15 residues. As DNA, the CDR3 is TGTGCCAGCAGCCCACGGGACAGGTTATACAATGAGCAGTTCTTC. Protein: CASSPRDRLYNEQFF.

The CDR3 spells CASSPARTGENQPQHF. DNA for the CDR3: TGTGCCAGCAGCCCAGCACGGACAGGAGAAAATCAGCCCCAGCATTTT. The chain recombines TRBV12-3 or TRBV12-4 with TRBJ1-5, with 7 bases that match TRBD1. The CDR3 consists of 16 residues. With 6 bases clipped from V and 4 bases from J, the junction kept 12 bases outside the gene matches.

The chain couples TRBV30 to TRBJ2-2, with 9 bases fitting TRBD1. J was trimmed by 7 bases and V by 3 bases; bases with no gene match: 9. CDR1 and CDR2 (germline): GTSNPN, SVGIG (reference sequence). The CDR3 is made up of 15 amino acids. The CDR3 nucleotides read TGTGCCTGGAGGACAGGGGGAGTTGTAGGCGGGGAGCTGTTTTTT. It translates to CAWRTGGVVGGELFF.

The J gene is TRBJ2-2, the V gene TRBV5-1; maybe TRBD2 (5 bases). The germline CDR1 and CDR2 sequences are SGHRS and YFSETQ. Trimming stripped 5 bases from V and 4 bases from J, with 15 bases between. The CDR3 has 15 amino acids. Here the CDR3 reads CASSPRVFGTGELFF. The CDR3 DNA reads TGCGCCAGCAGTCCGAGGGTATTCGGCACCGGGGAGCTGTTTTTT.

The chain recombines TRBV28 with TRBJ2-7, with unresolved D. Trimming took off 3 bases at V and 9 bases at J, with 15 bases between the two ends. The CDR3 consists of 13 residues. In germline, CDR1 is MDHEN, CDR2 SYDVKM. DNA of the CDR3: TGTGCCAGCAGTTTGGAACCGCCGGGCGGGCAGTACTTC. Translation: CASSLEPPGGQYF.

This clonotype turned up a few times. The chain employs TRBV27 and TRBJ2-7; D call uncertain. The V gene's germline CDR1 is MNHEY and CDR2 SMNVEV (reference sequence). Trimming removed 5 bases at V and 4 bases at J, with 9 bases between. CDR3 length: 12 residues. Here the CDR3 DNA reads TGTGCCAGCAGTACCCGGCGTTACGAGCAGTACTTC. Amino acid sequence: CASSTRRYEQYF.

The chain is built from TRBV6-8 and TRBJ2-1; 8 bases fit TRBD1. V was clipped by 6 bases and J by 2 bases; unmatched bases: 9. This CDR3 spans 16 amino acids. Germline CDR1 is MNHGY and CDR2 is SAAAGT. CDR3 nucleotides: TGTGCCAGCAGGGGCGTGTTGGGACAGGCCTACAATGAGCAGTTCTTC. Translation: CASRGVLGQAYNEQFF.

This clonotype was found a few times. The chain joins TRBV7-6 to TRBJ2-2; unclear D gene. Germline lookup yields CDR1 SGHVS and CDR2 FNYEAQ. The CDR3 has 14 residues. V lost 1 base and J lost 0, with 3 bases in between. Written as DNA, the CDR3 is TGTGCCAGCAGCTTAGTTGCGAACACCGGGGAGCTGTTTTTT. Translation: CASSLVANTGELFF.

This chain joins TRBV5-1 and TRBJ1-2, with TRBD1 identical over 8 bases. Germline V gene sequence: CDR1 SGHRS, CDR2 YFSETQ. This CDR3 is 14 amino acids long. J lost 4 bases, V lost 4 bases, and 6 bases had no gene match. The CDR3 DNA follows: TGCGCCAGCAGCAATCGGACAGGGATCTATGGCTACACCTTC. Its protein product is CASSNRTGIYGYTF.

This chain uses TRBV20-1 with TRBJ2-7; 8 bases agree with TRBD2. CDR1 DFQATT and CDR2 SNEGSKA come from the germline V gene (reference sequence). CDR3 length equals 15 residues. Unmatched junction bases numbered 8, after V lost 1 base and J lost 3 bases. The CDR3 DNA follows: TGCAGTGCTAGAGCCACGGGAGGGTTGTACTACGAGCAGTACTTC. Translated: CSARATGGLYYEQYF.

V gene TRBV10-3 combines with J gene TRBJ2-2, with 9 bases aligning to TRBD1. The J segment lost 6 bases and the V segment lost 8 bases, leaving 10 bases of the junction unmatched. The V gene's germline CDR1 is ENHRY and CDR2 SYGVKD. This CDR3 region has 15 residues. CDR3 in amino acids: CAILGQGGGAGELFF. The DNA for the CDR3 is TGTGCCATCTTGGGACAGGGCGGTGGAGCCGGGGAGCTGTTTTTT.

V usage is TRBV28 and J usage is TRBJ2-7; D uncertain. Germline V lookup: CDR1 MDHEN, CDR2 SYDVKM. The CDR3 contains 15 residues. Trimming removed 5 bases at V and 0 bases at J, with 14 bases between. The CDR3 sequence: CASSASGVSSYEQYF. The CDR3 coding sequence is TGTGCCAGCAGTGCCTCTGGGGTGAGCTCCTACGAGCAGTACTTC.